This T cell receptor beta chain originates from a study of OX40 agonist ivuxolimab in advanced cancers. Study information: The study treated patients with ivuxolimab, an agonistic anti-OX40 (CD134) antibody. A mean age of roughly 60 years, range about 20 to 79, was recorded, and around 85% were male.

Germline V gene data show CDR1 as PRHDT and CDR2 as FYEKMQ (reference sequence). The CDR3 length is 16 residues. V was clipped by 0 bases and J by 1 base, with 10 bases between them. Patients with a history of autoimmune disease or on systemic immunosuppression were excluded. A single count supports this clone. Libraries were prepared by immunoSEQ multiplex PCR; TCRdb keeps only in-frame clonotypes and omits some of them. The sample lists tens of thousands of clones; 92% were seen once. This rearrangement joins TRBV13 to TRBJ1-3; unclear D gene. This clonotype was sampled from an adult with an advanced solid tumor such as melanoma, head and neck, liver or kidney cancer. Sequencing was performed on CD4+ or CD8+ T cells sorted from blood, taken in a trial of the OX40 agonist ivuxolimab. Here the CDR3 reads CASSLGTDNSGNTIYF. In nucleotides, the CDR3 is TGTGCCAGCAGCTTAGGCACAGACAATTCTGGAAACACCATATATTTT. Filled out from reference TRBV13 and TRBJ1-3, the complete variable domain reads AAGVIQSPRHLIKEKRETATLKCYPIPRHDTVYWYQQGPGQDPQFLISFYEKMQSDKGSIPDRFSAQQFSDYHSELNMSSLELGDSALYFCASSLGTDNSGNTIYFGEGSWLTVV.